These 20 T cell receptor beta chains originate from one sample sequenced in a study of CD8+ T cells in alopecia areata. It was cDNA, reverse transcribed from extracted RNA, that served as the sequencing template. TCRdb's table, derived via immunoSEQ multiplex PCR, lists solely in-frame clones and lacks some. In the table there are 200,000 to 250,000 clones, over 60% of which are singletons. Treatment in this sample: oral pan-JAK inhibitor, 5-10 mg twice daily. This specimen was CD4+ T cells sorted from blood, taken at week 4, from a patient treated with tofacitinib. Every receptor here comes from a human donor with alopecia areata.

The genes are TRBV19 and TRBJ2-1; D unclear. Germline loops: CDR1 LNHDA, CDR2 SQIVND (reference sequence). The length of the CDR3 is 15 residues. The V and J ends lost 3 bases and 6 bases respectively, with 15 bases between them. CDR3 region: CASSMKYIGVNEQFF. In DNA form, the CDR3 reads TGTGCCAGTAGTATGAAGTATATAGGCGTCAATGAGCAGTTCTTC.

This clone was detected a few times. The CDR3 DNA sequence: TGTGCCAGCAGCTTGGGGGACAGGGATCAGCCCCAGCATTTT. This gives the protein CASSLGDRDQPQHF. The chain joins TRBV5-6 to TRBJ1-5, with 9 bases identical to TRBD1. The CDR3 is 14 amino acids. Germline assignment: CDR1 SGHDT and CDR2 YYEEEE. V shed 0 bases and J 5 bases; nucleotides not matched to a gene: 0.

This clone was observed a few times. The DNA of the CDR3 is TGTGCCAGCAGCTCTCAGAAGAGACAGTCTCCGGCTTTCTTT. It translates to CASSSQKRQSPAFF. The chain recombines TRBV7-9 with TRBJ1-1; D might be TRBD1 (5 bases). V lost 4 bases to trimming and J lost 11 bases, with 20 bases between them. Germline CDR1 SEHNR, CDR2 FQNEAQ (reference sequence). The CDR3 contains 14 residues. The full variable domain, its missing parts supplied by reference TRBV7-9 and TRBJ1-1, is DTGVSQNPRHKITKRGQNVTFRCDPISEHNRLYWYRQTLGQGPEFLTYFQNEAQLEKSRLLSDRFSAERPKGSFSTLEIQRTEQGDSAMYLCASSSQKRQSPAFFGQGTRLTVV.

The chain employs TRBV14 and TRBJ1-2; the match to TRBD1 covers 8 bases. Germline assignment: CDR1 SGHDN and CDR2 FVKESK. The trim removed 3 bases at V and 11 bases at J, leaving 11 bases unmatched. This CDR3 is 14 amino acids long. The CDR3 is CASSHGQGFVRYTF. The DNA of the CDR3 is TGTGCCAGCAGCCACGGACAGGGTTTTGTGCGGTACACCTTC.

This chain connects TRBV5-1 to TRBJ1-2; tentatively, D is TRBD1 (5 bases). From germline, CDR1 is SGHRS and CDR2 YFSETQ. Trimming cost V 3 bases and J 3 bases, with 15 bases left between them. The CDR3 is made up of 15 amino acids. CDR3 protein: CASSSGTLRHYGYTF. Written as DNA, the CDR3 is TGCGCCAGCAGCTCCGGGACTCTAAGACACTATGGCTACACCTTC.

This sequence joins TRBV11-2 and TRBJ2-1; 11 bases agree with TRBD2. The germline V gene has CDR1 SGHAT and CDR2 FQNNGV. The CDR3 runs 16 residues. Losses at the gene ends were 5 bases for V and 4 bases for J; bases not matched to a gene: 7. CDR3 sequence reads: CASSTLAGVSYNEQFF. DNA for the CDR3: TGTGCCAGCAGCACACTAGCGGGGGTATCGTACAATGAGCAGTTCTTC.

This chain connects TRBV4-3 to TRBJ1-2; D gene uncertain. CDR1 is LGHNA, CDR2 YSLEER, per germline. The CDR3 totals 15 residues. V gave up 0 bases and J gave up 6 bases, with 14 bases separating them. The CDR3 loop is CASSQEQTTLHGYTF. The CDR3 coding sequence is TGCGCCAGCAGCCAAGAGCAGACTACCCTCCATGGCTACACCTTC.

The chain has TRBV4-3 and TRBJ1-4, with D unclear. The CDR3 totals 13 residues. Germline V CDR1 and CDR2: LGHNA, YSLEER. Trimming cost V 1 base and J 9 bases, with 9 bases left between them. The CDR3 here is CASSQGMVKKLFF. The CDR3, as DNA: TGCGCCAGCAGCCAAGGGATGGTGAAAAAACTGTTTTTT.

The rearrangement links TRBV2 to TRBJ1-6, with TRBD1 matching 8 bases. CDR1 and CDR2 (germline): SNHLY, FYNNEI. This CDR3 contains 13 residues. Unmatched junction bases numbered 10, after V lost 6 bases and J lost 15 bases. DNA for the CDR3: TGTGCCAGCAGGCGAGGGACAGGCCCAAACCTCCACTTT. Protein: CASRRGTGPNLHF.

The chain has TRBV2 and TRBJ2-1; D is unclear. The CDR3 covers 13 residues. The germline V gene encodes CDR1 SNHLY and CDR2 FYNNEI. V was clipped by 6 bases and J by 1 base, with 7 bases between them. The CDR3 DNA reads as TGTGCCAGCAGCTTAAGTTCCTACAATGAGCAGTTCTTC. Encoded protein: CASSLSSYNEQFF.

The chain has TRBV28 and TRBJ2-6, with D unresolved. Germline assignment: CDR1 MDHEN and CDR2 SYDVKM. V dropped 2 bases and J dropped 0 bases, with 5 bases sitting between them. The CDR3 has 15 amino acids. The CDR3 region is CASSLPGSGANVLTF. The CDR3 DNA reads TGTGCCAGCAGTTTACCGGGCTCTGGGGCCAACGTCCTGACTTTC.

The rearrangement uses TRBV27 and TRBJ1-1, with D unclear. The germline V and J ends were trimmed by 4 bases and 0 bases, with 6 bases remaining between them. The CDR3 runs 13 residues. CDR1 MNHEY and CDR2 SMNVEV come from the germline V gene (reference sequence). The CDR3 coding sequence is TGTGCCAGCAGTTCGACAATGAACACTGAAGCTTTCTTT. This gives the protein CASSSTMNTEAFF.

The chain joins TRBV25-1 to TRBJ1-6; D is uncertain. V lost 1 base, J lost 8 bases, and 12 bases lay in between. This CDR3 comprises 15 residues. Germline V lookup: CDR1 MGHDK, CDR2 SYGVNS. The CDR3 DNA follows: TGTGCCAGCAGTGAATTTCGCCTTCGGGATTCACCCCTCCACTTT. Its translation: CASSEFRLRDSPLHF.

This clone has more than one count but fewer than ten. The chain has TRBV4-3 and TRBJ2-2, with 7 bases that match TRBD1. The germline V gene encodes CDR1 LGHNA and CDR2 YSLEER. The CDR3 covers 16 residues. The trim removed 0 bases at V and 3 bases at J, leaving 4 bases unmatched. In nucleotides, the CDR3 is TGCGCCAGCAGCCAAGAAGGGGGCTACGACACCGGGGAGCTGTTTTTT. Protein sequence: CASSQEGGYDTGELFF.

This clone came up a few times. The chain combines TRBV5-6 with TRBJ1-5, with D possibly matching TRBD1 (5 bases). The CDR3 runs 16 residues. Germline CDR1 reads SGHDT; CDR2 reads YYEEEE. V was pared by 1 base and J by 1 base, with 12 bases between. For the CDR3, the DNA is TGTGCCAGCAGCTTGTCTCAGGGATCGAGCAATCAGCCCCAGCATTTT. This encodes CASSLSQGSSNQPQHF. Full variable domain (outside the CDR3, taken from reference TRBV5-6 and TRBJ1-5): DAGVTQSPTHLIKTRGQQVTLRCSPKSGHDTVSWYQQALGQGPQFIFQYYEEEERQRGNFPDRFSGHQFPNYSSELNVNALLLGDSALYLCASSLSQGSSNQPQHFGDGTRLSIL.

The rearrangement joins TRBV10-3 to TRBJ1-5; maybe TRBD1 (6 bases). Trimming removed 11 bases at V and 5 bases at J, with 16 bases between. Germline CDR1 and CDR2: ENHRY and SYGVKD. The CDR3 consists of 13 residues. CDR3 in DNA: TGTGCCGTGAAACAGGGTCAGGATCAGCCCCAGCATTTT. Amino acid sequence: CAVKQGQDQPQHF.

The chain uses TRBV4-3 and TRBJ1-6; D uncertain. With 1 base removed from V and 10 bases from J, the gap between germline ends came to 14 bases. There are 15 residues in the CDR3. CDR1 and CDR2 (germline): LGHNA, YSLEER. In DNA, the CDR3 is TGCGCCAGCAGCCAAGCACCGGGAAGCCAGTCACCCCTCCACTTT. Translated: CASSQAPGSQSPLHF.

The gene calls are TRBV5-1 and TRBJ2-6; no definite D call. Germline CDR1 and CDR2: SGHRS and YFSETQ. CDR3 length: 16 amino acids. The V end was cut by 2 bases, the J end by 0 bases, with 9 bases between. The CDR3 protein is CASSLRSSSGANVLTF. The CDR3 DNA follows: TGCGCCAGCAGCTTAAGGTCCTCCTCTGGGGCCAACGTCCTGACTTTC.

This clone was seen a few times. In nucleotides, the CDR3 is TGTGCCAGCAGTCTCATAGGAGGGCTCTCCTACAATGAGCAGTTCTTC. Encoded protein: CASSLIGGLSYNEQFF. The genes are TRBV9 and TRBJ2-1; weak D call: TRBD2 (6 bases). There are 16 residues in the CDR3. Per the germline V gene, CDR1 is SGDLS and CDR2 is YYNGEE. The ends were cut back, 5 bases at V and 0 bases at J, with 15 bases in the middle.

The chain couples TRBV4-1 to TRBJ1-2; no definite D call. Germline V CDR1 and CDR2: MGHRA, YSYEKL. The V and J ends lost 1 base and 1 base respectively, with 7 bases between them. The CDR3 runs to 14 residues. The CDR3 region has the DNA TGCGCCAGCAGCCAAGCTCAGGTTAACTATGGCTACACCTTC. Protein product: CASSQAQVNYGYTF.